This T cell receptor beta chain is from a study of blood T cells in healthy people across ages. Study-wide points: The long-lived group displayed more naive CD4+ cells, plus higher diversity, than the aged donors did.

The CDR3 is 19 residues long. Germline V gives CDR1 MNHEY, CDR2 SMNVEV (reference sequence). V shed 4 bases, J shed 6 bases, and the junction held 18 bases outside the gene matches. Note on this clonotype: Antigen specificity is unknown.

The second PCR ran about 6 to 11 cycles with a sample-barcoded 5' primer and J-beta primers. TCRdb independently ran MiXCR on the 5' RACE reads; one entry per CDR3 protein. Counted here are hundreds of thousands of distinct CDR3 sequences, roughly 50% occurring once; the ten biggest clones make up about a quarter. This receptor was obtained from a man aged 35 to 55 in good health. This chain connects TRBV27 to TRBJ2-7, with 13 bases lining up with TRBD2. Sequencing used blood. CDR3 DNA sequence: TGTGCCAGCAGTTCCAAGCCTCCTCAAACTAGCGGGAGGGCAGGCGAGCAGTACTTC. Its translation: CASSSKPPQTSGRAGEQYF.